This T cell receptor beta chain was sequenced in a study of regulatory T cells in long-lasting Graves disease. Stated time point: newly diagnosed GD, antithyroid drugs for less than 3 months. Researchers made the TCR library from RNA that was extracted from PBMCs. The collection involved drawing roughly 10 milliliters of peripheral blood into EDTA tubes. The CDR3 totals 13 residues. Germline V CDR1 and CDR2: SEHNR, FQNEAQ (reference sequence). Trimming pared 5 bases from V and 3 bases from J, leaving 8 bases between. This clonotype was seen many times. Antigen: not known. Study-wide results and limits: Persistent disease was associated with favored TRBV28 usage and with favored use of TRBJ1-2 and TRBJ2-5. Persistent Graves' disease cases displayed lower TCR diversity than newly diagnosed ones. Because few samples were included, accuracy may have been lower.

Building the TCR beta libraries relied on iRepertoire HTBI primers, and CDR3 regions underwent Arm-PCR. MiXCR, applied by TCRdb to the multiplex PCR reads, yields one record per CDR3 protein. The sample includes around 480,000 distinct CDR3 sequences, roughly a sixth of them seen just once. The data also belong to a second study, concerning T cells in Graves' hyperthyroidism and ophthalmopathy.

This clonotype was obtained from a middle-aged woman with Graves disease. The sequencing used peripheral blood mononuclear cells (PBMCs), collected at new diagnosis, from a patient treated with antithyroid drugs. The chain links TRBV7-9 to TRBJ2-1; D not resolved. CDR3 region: CASSPPSYNEQFF. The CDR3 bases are TGTGCCAGCAGCCCACCCAGCTACAATGAGCAGTTCTTC.